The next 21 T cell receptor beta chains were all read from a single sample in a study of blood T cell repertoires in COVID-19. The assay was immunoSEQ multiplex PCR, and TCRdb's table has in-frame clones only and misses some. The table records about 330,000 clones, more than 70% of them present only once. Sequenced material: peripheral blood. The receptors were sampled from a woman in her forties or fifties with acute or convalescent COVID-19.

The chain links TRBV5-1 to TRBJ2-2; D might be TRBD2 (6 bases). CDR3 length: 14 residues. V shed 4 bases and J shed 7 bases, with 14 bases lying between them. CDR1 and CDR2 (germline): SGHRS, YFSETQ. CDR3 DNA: TGCGCCAGCAGCCCGAGGCGGGGTGGCGGGGAGCTGTTTTTT. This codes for CASSPRRGGGELFF.

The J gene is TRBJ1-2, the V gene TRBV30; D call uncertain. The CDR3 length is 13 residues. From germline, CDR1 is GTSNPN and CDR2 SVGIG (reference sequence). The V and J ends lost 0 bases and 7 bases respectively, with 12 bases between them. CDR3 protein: CAWSVGRRLGYTF. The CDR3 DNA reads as TGTGCCTGGAGTGTGGGCAGGCGTCTTGGCTACACCTTC.

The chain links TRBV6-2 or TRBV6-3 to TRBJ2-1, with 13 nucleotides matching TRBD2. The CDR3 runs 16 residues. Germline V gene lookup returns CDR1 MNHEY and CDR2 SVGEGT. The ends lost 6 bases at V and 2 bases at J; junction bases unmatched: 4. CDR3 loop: CASSRLAGGTYNEQFF. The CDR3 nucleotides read TGTGCCAGCAGCCGACTAGCGGGAGGCACCTACAATGAGCAGTTCTTC.

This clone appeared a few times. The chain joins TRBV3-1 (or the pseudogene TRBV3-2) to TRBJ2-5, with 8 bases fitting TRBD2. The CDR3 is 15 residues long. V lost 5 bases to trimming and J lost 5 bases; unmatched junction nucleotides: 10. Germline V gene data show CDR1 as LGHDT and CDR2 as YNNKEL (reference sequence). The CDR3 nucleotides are TGTGCCAGCAGCTCCTCCGGGGGGGCTTGGGAGACCCAGTACTTC. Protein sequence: CASSSSGGAWETQYF.

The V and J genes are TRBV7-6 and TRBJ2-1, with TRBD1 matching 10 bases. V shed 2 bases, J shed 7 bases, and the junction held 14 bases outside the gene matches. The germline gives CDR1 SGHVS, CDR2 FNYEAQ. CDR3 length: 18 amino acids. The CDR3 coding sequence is TGTGCCAGCAGCTTATCAGGCAGCGGGACAGGGGTCTCGAATGAGCAGTTCTTC. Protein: CASSLSGSGTGVSNEQFF.

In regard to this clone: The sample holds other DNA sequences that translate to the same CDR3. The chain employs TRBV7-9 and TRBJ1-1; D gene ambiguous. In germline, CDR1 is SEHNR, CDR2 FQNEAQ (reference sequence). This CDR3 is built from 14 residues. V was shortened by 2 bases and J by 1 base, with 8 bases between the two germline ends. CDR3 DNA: TGTGCCAGCAGCTTACTGGGCGAGAACACTGAAGCTTTCTTT. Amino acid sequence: CASSLLGENTEAFF.

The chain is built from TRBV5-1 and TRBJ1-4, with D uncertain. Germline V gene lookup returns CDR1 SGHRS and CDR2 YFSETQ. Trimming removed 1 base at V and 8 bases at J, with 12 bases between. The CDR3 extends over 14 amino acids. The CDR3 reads CASSLSTAGEKLFF. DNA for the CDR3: TGCGCCAGCAGCTTGTCGACGGCGGGGGAAAAACTGTTTTTT.

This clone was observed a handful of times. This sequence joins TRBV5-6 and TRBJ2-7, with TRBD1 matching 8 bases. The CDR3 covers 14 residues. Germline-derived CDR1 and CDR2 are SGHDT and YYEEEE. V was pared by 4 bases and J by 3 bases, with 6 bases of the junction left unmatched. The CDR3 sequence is CASSLPGQGYEQYV. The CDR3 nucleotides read TGTGCCAGCAGCCTCCCTGGACAGGGCTACGAGCAGTACGTC.

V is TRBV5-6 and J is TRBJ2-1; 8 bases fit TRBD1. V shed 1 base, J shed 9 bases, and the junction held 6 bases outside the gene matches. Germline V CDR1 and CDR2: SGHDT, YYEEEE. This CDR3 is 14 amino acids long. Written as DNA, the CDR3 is TGTGCCAGCAGCTTGTCTCAGGGGGCAGGTGAGCAGTTCTTC. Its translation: CASSLSQGAGEQFF. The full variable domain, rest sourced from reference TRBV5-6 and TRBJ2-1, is DAGVTQSPTHLIKTRGQQVTLRCSPKSGHDTVSWYQQALGQGPQFIFQYYEEEERQRGNFPDRFSGHQFPNYSSELNVNALLLGDSALYLCASSLSQGAGEQFFGPGTRLTVL.

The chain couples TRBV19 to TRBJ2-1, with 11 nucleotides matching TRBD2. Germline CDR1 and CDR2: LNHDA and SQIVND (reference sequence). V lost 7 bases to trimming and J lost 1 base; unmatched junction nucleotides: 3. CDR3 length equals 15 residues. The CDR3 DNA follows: TGTGCCAGTACCACTAGCGGGAGTTCCTACAATGAGCAGTTCTTC. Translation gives CASTTSGSSYNEQFF. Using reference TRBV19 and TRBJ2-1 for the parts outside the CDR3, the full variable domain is DGGITQSPKYLFRKEGQNVTLSCEQNLNHDAMYWYRQDPGQGLRLIYYSQIVNDFQKGDIAEGYSVSREKKESFPLTVTSAQKNPTAFYLCASTTSGSSYNEQFFGPGTRLTVL.

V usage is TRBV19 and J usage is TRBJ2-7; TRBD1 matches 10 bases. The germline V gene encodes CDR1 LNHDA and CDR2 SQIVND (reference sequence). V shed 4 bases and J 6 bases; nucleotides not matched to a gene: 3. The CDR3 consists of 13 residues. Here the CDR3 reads CASSTRTGGEQYV. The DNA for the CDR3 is TGTGCCAGTAGTACCCGGACAGGGGGCGAGCAGTACGTC.

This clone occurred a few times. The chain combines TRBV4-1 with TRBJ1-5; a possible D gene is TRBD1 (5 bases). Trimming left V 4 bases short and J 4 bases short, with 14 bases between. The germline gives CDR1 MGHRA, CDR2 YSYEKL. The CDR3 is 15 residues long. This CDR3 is CASSPRDRINQPQHF. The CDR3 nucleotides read TGCGCCAGCAGCCCGCGGGACCGAATTAATCAGCCCCAGCATTTT.

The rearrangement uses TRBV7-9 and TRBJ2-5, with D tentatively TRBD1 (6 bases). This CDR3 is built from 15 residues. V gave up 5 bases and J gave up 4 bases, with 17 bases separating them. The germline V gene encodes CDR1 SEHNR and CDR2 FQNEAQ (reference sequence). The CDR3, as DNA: TGTGCCAGCAGCCGAGACAGGTTTTCGAGAGAGACCCAGTACTTC. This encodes CASSRDRFSRETQYF.

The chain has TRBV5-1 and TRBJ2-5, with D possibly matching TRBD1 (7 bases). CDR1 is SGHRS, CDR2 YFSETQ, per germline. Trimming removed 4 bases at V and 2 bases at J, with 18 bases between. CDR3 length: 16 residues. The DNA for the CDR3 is TGCGCCAGCAGCAGAACAGGGGCCGCGGGGCAAGAGACCCAGTACTTC. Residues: CASSRTGAAGQETQYF. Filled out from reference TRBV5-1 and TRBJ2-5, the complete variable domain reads KAGVTQTPRYLIKTRGQQVTLSCSPISGHRSVSWYQQTPGQGLQFLFEYFSETQRNKGNFPGRFSGRQFSNSRSEMNVSTLELGDSALYLCASSRTGAAGQETQYFGPGTRLLVL.

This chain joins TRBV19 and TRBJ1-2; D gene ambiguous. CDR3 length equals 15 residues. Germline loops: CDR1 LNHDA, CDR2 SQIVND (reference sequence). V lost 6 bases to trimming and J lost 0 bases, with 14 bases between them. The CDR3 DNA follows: TGTGCCAGTAGCCTAAAGTTCGCGGCTAACTATGGCTACACCTTC. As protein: CASSLKFAANYGYTF. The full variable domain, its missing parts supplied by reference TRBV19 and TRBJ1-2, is DGGITQSPKYLFRKEGQNVTLSCEQNLNHDAMYWYRQDPGQGLRLIYYSQIVNDFQKGDIAEGYSVSREKKESFPLTVTSAQKNPTAFYLCASSLKFAANYGYTFGSGTRLTVV.

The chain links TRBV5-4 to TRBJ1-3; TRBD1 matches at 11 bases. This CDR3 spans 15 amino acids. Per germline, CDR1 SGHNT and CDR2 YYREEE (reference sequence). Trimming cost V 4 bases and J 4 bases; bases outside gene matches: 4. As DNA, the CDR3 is TGTGCCAGCAGCCCCGGGACAGGGGGGGGAAACACCATATATTTT. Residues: CASSPGTGGGNTIYF.

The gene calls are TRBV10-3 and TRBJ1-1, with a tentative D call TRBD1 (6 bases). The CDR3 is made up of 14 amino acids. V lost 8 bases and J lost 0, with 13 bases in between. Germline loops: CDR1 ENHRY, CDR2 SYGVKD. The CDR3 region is CAIGQSAVNTEAFF. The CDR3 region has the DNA TGTGCCATCGGACAGTCAGCAGTGAACACTGAAGCTTTCTTT.

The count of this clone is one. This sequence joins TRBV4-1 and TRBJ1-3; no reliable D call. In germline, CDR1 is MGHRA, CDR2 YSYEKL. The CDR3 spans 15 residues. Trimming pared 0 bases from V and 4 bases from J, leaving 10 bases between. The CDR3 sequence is CASSQDGVAGNTIYF. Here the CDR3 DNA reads TGCGCCAGCAGCCAAGATGGAGTCGCGGGAAACACCATATATTTT.

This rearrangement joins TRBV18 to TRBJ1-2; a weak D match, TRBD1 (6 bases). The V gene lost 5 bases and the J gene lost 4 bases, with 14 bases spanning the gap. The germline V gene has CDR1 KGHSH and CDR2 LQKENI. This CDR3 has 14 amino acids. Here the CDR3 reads CASSKDRNLYGYTF. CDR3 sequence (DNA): TGTGCCAGCTCAAAGGACAGAAACCTCTATGGCTACACCTTC.

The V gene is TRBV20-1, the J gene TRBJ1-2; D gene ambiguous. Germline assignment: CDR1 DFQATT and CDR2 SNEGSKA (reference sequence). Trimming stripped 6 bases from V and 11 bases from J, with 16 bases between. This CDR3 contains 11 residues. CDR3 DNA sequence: TGCAGTGCAGCGGACCTTATTAGATACACCTTC. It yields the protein CSAADLIRYTF.

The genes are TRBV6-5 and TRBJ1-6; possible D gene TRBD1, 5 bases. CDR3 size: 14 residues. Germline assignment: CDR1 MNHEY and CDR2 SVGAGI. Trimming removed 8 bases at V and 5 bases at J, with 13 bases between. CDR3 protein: CASLRRGDNSPLHF. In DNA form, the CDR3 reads TGTGCCAGCTTACGAAGGGGTGATAATTCACCCCTCCACTTT.